A selection of T cell receptor beta chains follows, all from one sample in a study of cytomegalovirus exposure and HLA in healthy donors. The table came from immunoSEQ multiplex PCR; TCRdb's copy has only in-frame clones and leaves some out. The sample consists of 200,000 to 250,000 clones, about four fifths of them appearing once. The sequenced sample was PBMCs. These receptors were collected from a man aged 25 to 40 in good health and CMV-seronegative. Both conserved end residues are part of each CDR3. The D gene is left open where the match is weak. Size is stated for part of the rows, as once, few or many counts, or as a class when the clone is expanded.

>TRBJ2-1|-|TRBV18|TRBD1
CASYGQGARNEQFF
TGTGCCAGCTATGGACAGGGGGCGCGCAATGAGCAGTTCTTC
>TRBJ2-3|-|TRBV6-4|TRBD1
CASSDSAGGGDTQYF
TGTGCCAGCAGTGATTCCGCAGGGGGTGGAGATACGCAGTATTTT
>TRBJ2-2|-|TRBV6-1|TRBD2
CASSGLAGGNTGELFF
TGTGCCAGCAGTGGTCTAGCGGGGGGGAACACCGGGGAGCTGTTTTTT
>TRBJ2-5|-|TRBV4-1|-
CASSQDQEETQYF
TGCGCCAGCAGCCAAGACCAGGAAGAGACCCAGTACTTC
>TRBJ1-3|-|TRBV18|-
CASSPPARQNTIYF
TGTGCCAGCTCACCACCGGCCCGCCAAAACACCATATATTTT
>TRBJ2-1|-|TRBV7-8|-
CASSLVEGSYNEQFF
TGTGCCAGCAGCTTAGTGGAGGGTTCCTACAATGAGCAGTTCTTC
>TRBJ2-7|-|TRBV5-1|TRBD1
CASSSGQGKGAGEQYF
TGCGCCAGCAGCTCGGGACAGGGAAAAGGCGCGGGGGAGCAGTACTTC
>TRBJ2-1|-|TRBV6-4|TRBD2
CASSDSAGGRQFF
TGTGCCAGCAGTGACTCTGCGGGGGGTCGGCAGTTCTTC
>TRBJ2-4|-|TRBV4-2|-
CASSQDRGFGAKNIQYF
TGTGCCAGCAGCCAAGATCGGGGTTTCGGGGCCAAAAACATTCAGTACTTC
>TRBJ1-5|-|TRBV27|-
CASSWRQNQPQHF
TGTGCCAGCAGTTGGCGACAGAATCAGCCCCAGCATTTT
>TRBJ2-5|-|TRBV4-1|-
CASSLLGGGNQETQYF
TGCGCCAGCAGCCTCCTAGGGGGGGGAAACCAAGAGACCCAGTACTTC
>TRBJ2-5|-|TRBV25-1|TRBD1
CASSPGQGRETQYF
TGTGCCAGCAGCCCGGGACAGGGAAGGGAGACCCAGTACTTC
>TRBJ1-4|-|TRBV5-1|-
CASSLIGGDNEKLFF
TGCGCCAGCAGCCTCATCGGAGGAGATAATGAAAAACTGTTTTTT
>TRBJ1-1|few|TRBV5-4|-
CASTLARGGASTEAFF
TGTGCCAGCACCCTCGCTCGGGGGGGGGCGTCCACTGAAGCTTTCTTT
>TRBJ2-3|-|TRBV4-2|-
CASSQADGGSTDTQYF
TGTGCCAGCAGCCAAGCTGACGGGGGTAGCACAGATACGCAGTATTTT
>TRBJ1-1|-|TRBV5-8|TRBD1
CASSSGQGAFTEAFF
TGTGCCAGCAGCTCGGGACAGGGGGCCTTCACTGAAGCTTTCTTT
>TRBJ2-4|-|TRBV7-2|-
CASSLAFGGIAKNIQYF
TGTGCCAGCAGCTTAGCCTTCGGGGGTATAGCCAAAAACATTCAGTACTTC
>TRBJ1-2|few|TRBV4-3|TRBD1
CASSQELRGTGGNGYTF
TGCGCCAGCAGCCAAGAGTTAAGGGGGACAGGGGGCAATGGCTACACCTTC
>TRBJ2-1|-|TRBV6-5|TRBD2
CASSSRAGVTGNEQFF
TGTGCCAGCAGTTCTCGAGCGGGGGTAACCGGCAATGAGCAGTTCTTC
>TRBJ2-1|few|TRBV7-9|-
CASSPPGISLREQFF
TGTGCCAGCAGCCCCCCCGGGATCTCCTTGAGGGAGCAGTTCTTC
>TRBJ1-2|-|TRBV6-1|-
CASSEATGSLYGYTF
TGTGCCAGCAGTGAGGCGACAGGATCCTTGTATGGCTACACCTTC
>TRBJ2-6|few|TRBV5-1|TRBD1
CASSPMTGKSSGASVLTF
TGCGCCAGCAGCCCGATGACAGGGAAAAGCTCTGGGGCCAGCGTCCTGACTTTC
>TRBJ1-5|-|TRBV19|TRBD1
CASKYPGTANQPQHF
TGTGCCAGCAAATACCCCGGGACAGCTAATCAGCCCCAGCATTTT
>TRBJ2-7|-|TRBV5-1|-
CASSLSGPPYEQYF
TGCGCCAGCAGCCTTTCAGGTCCGCCCTACGAGCAGTACTTC
>TRBJ2-1|-|TRBV7-3|-
CASSLTSMGSLYNEQFF
TGTGCCAGCAGCTTAACGTCGATGGGCTCGCTTTACAATGAGCAGTTCTTC
>TRBJ2-7|-|TRBV10-3|TRBD2
CAISLGRGDYEQYF
TGTGCCATCAGTCTCGGGCGGGGGGACTACGAGCAGTACTTC
>TRBJ1-2|-|TRBV7-9|-
CASSLAGARDIANYGYTF
TGTGCCAGCAGCTTAGCGGGGGCCCGGGACATAGCTAACTATGGCTACACCTTC
>TRBJ2-6|-|TRBV7-3|-
CASSRPTGLSGANVLTF
TGTGCCAGCAGCAGACCGACAGGTCTCTCTGGGGCCAACGTCCTGACTTTC
>TRBJ1-2|-|TRBV27|-
CASSIQGRGGYTF
TGTGCCAGCAGTATTCAGGGGCGCGGTGGCTACACCTTC
>TRBJ1-2|once|TRBV9|-
CASSVAEGAYEGYTF
TGTGCCAGCAGCGTAGCTGAGGGAGCTTATGAGGGCTACACCTTC
>TRBJ2-5|-|TRBV27|TRBD2
CASSLAGGYQETQYF
TGTGCCAGCAGTTTAGCGGGGGGGTACCAAGAGACCCAGTACTTC
>TRBJ2-3|-|TRBV27|-
CASRGQEDTQYF
TGTGCCAGCAGGGGCCAGGAAGATACGCAGTATTTT
>TRBJ1-1|-|TRBV29-1|-
CSAQHPEAFF
TGCAGCGCCCAACACCCTGAAGCTTTCTTT
>TRBJ2-1|-|TRBV4-1|TRBD2
CASSQVMASGGAGYNEQFF
TGCGCCAGCAGCCAAGTTATGGCTAGCGGGGGGGCGGGATACAATGAGCAGTTCTTC
>TRBJ2-7|-|TRBV2|TRBD1
CASSLGTAEQYF
TGTGCCAGCAGTCTAGGGACAGCCGAGCAGTACTTC